The TCR beta chain described here comes from a study of T-cell reconstitution after alpha-beta-depleted transplantation in children. A library of TCRbeta sequences, prepared with unique molecular identifiers, was generated. In TCRdb, the PCR reads were re-called with MiXCR into one record per CDR3 protein. The table has around 93,000 distinct CDR3 sequences, about 8% seen once. This clonotype was observed at least ten times. V dropped 1 base and J dropped 7 bases, with 11 bases sitting between them. CDR1 and CDR2 from the germline V gene are SGHTA and FQGNSA. This CDR3 is 13 amino acids long. The TCR was taken from a human donor who donated a stem cell graft to a child with congenital amegakaryocytic thrombocytopenia. The specimen was PBMCs from the stem cell graft donor, collected from the stem cell graft. The chain has TRBV7-2 and TRBJ2-7; maybe TRBD2 (5 bases). The CDR3 region is CASSLGGAWEQYF. The CDR3 DNA is TGTGCCAGCAGCTTAGGGGGAGCGTGGGAGCAGTACTTC.